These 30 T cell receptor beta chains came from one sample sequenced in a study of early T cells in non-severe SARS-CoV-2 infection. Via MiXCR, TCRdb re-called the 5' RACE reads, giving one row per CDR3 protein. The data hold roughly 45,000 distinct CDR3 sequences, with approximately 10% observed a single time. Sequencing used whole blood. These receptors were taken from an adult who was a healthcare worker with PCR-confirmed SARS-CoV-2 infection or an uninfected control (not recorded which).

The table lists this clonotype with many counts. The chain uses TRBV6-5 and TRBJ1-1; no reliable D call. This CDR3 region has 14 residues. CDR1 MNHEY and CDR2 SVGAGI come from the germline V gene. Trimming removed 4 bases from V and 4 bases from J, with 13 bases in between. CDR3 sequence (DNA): TGTGCCAGCAGTTCGGGAGGCGGATCCACTGAAGCTTTCTTT. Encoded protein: CASSSGGGSTEAFF.

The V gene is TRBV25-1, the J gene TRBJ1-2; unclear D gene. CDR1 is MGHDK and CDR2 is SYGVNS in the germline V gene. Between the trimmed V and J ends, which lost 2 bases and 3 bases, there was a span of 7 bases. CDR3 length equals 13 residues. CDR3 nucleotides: TGTGCCAGCAGTGAAGCCAGATACTATGGCTACACCTTC. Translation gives CASSEARYYGYTF.

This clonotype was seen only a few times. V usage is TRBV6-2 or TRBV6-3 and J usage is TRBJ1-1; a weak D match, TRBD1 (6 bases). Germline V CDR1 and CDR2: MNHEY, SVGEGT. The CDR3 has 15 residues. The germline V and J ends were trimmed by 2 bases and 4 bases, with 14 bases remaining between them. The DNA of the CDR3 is TGTGCCAGCAGTTACGGGGGCGCGGGTTCCACTGAAGCTTTCTTT. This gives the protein CASSYGGAGSTEAFF.

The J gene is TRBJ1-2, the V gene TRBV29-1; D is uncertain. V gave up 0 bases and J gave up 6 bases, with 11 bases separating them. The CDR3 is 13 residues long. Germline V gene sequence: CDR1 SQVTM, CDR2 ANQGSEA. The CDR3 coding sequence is TGCAGCGTTGAAGATCCGTCGATCAATGGCTACACCTTC. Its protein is CSVEDPSINGYTF.

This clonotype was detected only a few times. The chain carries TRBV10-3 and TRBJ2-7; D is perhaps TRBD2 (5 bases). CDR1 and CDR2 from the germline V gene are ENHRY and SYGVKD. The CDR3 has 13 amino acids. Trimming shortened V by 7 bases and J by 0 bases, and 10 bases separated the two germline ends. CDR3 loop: CAIMSGTSYEQYF. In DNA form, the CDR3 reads TGTGCCATCATGAGCGGTACCTCCTACGAGCAGTACTTC.

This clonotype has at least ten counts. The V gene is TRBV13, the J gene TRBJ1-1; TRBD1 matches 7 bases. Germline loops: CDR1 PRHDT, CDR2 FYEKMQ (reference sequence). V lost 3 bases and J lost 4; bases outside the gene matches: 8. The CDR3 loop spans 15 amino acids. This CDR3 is CASSLGQGGGTEAFF. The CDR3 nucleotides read TGTGCCAGCAGCTTGGGGCAGGGGGGTGGCACTGAAGCTTTCTTT. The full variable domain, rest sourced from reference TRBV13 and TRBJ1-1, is AAGVIQSPRHLIKEKRETATLKCYPIPRHDTVYWYQQGPGQDPQFLISFYEKMQSDKGSIPDRFSAQQFSDYHSELNMSSLELGDSALYFCASSLGQGGGTEAFFGQGTRLTVV.

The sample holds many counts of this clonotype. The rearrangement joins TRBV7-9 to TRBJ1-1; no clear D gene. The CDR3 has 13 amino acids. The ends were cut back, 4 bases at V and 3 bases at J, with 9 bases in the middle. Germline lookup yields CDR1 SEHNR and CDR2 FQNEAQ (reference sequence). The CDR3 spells CASSSPPDTEAFF. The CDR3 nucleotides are TGTGCCAGCAGCTCACCCCCGGACACTGAAGCTTTCTTT.

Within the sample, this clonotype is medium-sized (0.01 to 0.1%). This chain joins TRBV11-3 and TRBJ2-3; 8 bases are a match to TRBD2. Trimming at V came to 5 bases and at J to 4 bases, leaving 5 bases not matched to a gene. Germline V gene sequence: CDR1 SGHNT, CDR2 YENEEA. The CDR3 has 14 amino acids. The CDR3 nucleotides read TGTGCCAGCAGCGACAGCGGGAGAGCAGATACGCAGTATTTT. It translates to CASSDSGRADTQYF.

The CDR3 DNA reads as TGTGCCAGCAGCTTATCTCAGGGACGGACCGGGGAGCTGTTTTTT. Translation gives CASSLSQGRTGELFF. V usage is TRBV11-3 and J usage is TRBJ2-2; perhaps D is TRBD1 or TRBD2 (5 bases each). Trimming stripped 2 bases from V and 5 bases from J, with 12 bases between. Per the germline V gene, CDR1 is SGHNT and CDR2 is YENEEA. This CDR3 has 15 residues. Complete variable domain (other parts from reference TRBV11-3 and TRBJ2-2): EAGVVQSPRYKIIEKKQPVAFWCNPISGHNTLYWYLQNLGQGPELLIRYENEEAVDDSQLPKDRFSAERLKGVDSTLKIQPAELGDSAVYLCASSLSQGRTGELFFGEGSRLTVL.

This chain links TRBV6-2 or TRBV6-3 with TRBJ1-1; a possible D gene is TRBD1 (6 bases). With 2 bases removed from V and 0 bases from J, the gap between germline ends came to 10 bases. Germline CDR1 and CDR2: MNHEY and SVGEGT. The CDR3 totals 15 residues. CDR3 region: CASSYGGAVNTEAFF. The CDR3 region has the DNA TGTGCCAGCAGTTACGGGGGGGCTGTGAACACTGAAGCTTTCTTT.

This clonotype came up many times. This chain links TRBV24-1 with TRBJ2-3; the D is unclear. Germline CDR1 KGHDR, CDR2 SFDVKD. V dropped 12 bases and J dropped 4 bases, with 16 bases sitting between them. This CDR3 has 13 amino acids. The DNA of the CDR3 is TGTGCCCCCCTTTGCGTAGCACCAGATACGCAGTATTTT. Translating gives CAPLCVAPDTQYF.

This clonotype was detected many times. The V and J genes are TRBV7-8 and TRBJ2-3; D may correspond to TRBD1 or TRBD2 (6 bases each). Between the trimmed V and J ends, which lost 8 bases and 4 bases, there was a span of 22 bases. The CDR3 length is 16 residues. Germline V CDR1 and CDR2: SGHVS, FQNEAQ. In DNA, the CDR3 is TGTGCCAGCCTTCTGGTCGGGGGCCTGGTCGCAGATACGCAGTATTTT. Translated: CASLLVGGLVADTQYF.

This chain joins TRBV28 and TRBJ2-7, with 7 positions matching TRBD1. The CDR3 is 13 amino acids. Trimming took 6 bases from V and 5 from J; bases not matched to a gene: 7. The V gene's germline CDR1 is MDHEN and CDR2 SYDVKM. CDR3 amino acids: CASRETGKDEQYF. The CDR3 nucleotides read TGTGCCAGCAGGGAGACAGGGAAGGACGAGCAGTACTTC.

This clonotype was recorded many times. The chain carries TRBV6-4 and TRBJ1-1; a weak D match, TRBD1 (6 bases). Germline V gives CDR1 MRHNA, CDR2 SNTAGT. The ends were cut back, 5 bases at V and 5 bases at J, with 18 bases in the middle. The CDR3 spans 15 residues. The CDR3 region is CASSLTGFAGTEAFF. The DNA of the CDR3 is TGTGCCAGCAGTCTGACAGGCTTCGCAGGGACTGAAGCTTTCTTT.

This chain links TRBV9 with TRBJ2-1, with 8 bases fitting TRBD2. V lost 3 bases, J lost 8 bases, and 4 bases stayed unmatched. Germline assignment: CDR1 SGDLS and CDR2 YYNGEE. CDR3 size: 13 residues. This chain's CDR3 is CASSAGGADEQFF. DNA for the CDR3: TGTGCCAGCAGCGCCGGGGGGGCAGATGAGCAGTTCTTC. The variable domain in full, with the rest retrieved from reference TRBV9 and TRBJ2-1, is DSGVTQTPKHLITATGQRVTLRCSPRSGDLSVYWYQQSLDQGLQFLIQYYNGEERAKGNILERFSAQQFPDLHSELNLSSLELGDSALYFCASSAGGADEQFFGPGTRLTVL.

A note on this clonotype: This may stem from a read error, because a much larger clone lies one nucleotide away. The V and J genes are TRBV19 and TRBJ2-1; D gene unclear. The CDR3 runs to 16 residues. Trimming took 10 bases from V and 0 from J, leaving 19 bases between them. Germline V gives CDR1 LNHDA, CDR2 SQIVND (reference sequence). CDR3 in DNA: TGTGCCACCGCCCGTTTGCCCAACAGCTCCTACAATGAGCAGTTCTTC. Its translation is CATARLPNSSYNEQFF.

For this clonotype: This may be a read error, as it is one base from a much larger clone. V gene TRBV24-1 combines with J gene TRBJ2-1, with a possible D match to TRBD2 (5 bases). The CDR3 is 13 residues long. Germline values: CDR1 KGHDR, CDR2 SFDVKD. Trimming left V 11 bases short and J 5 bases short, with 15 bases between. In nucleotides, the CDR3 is TGTGCCAGCGGGTCGGATGGCGACAATGAGCAGTTCTTC. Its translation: CASGSDGDNEQFF.

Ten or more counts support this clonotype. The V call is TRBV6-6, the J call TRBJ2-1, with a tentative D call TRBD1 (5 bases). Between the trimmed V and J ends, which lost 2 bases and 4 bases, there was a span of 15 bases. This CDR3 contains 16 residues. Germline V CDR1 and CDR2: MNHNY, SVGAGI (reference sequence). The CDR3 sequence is CASSYPQGLVYNEQFF. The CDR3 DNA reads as TGTGCCAGCAGTTACCCCCAGGGTCTAGTTTACAATGAGCAGTTCTTC.

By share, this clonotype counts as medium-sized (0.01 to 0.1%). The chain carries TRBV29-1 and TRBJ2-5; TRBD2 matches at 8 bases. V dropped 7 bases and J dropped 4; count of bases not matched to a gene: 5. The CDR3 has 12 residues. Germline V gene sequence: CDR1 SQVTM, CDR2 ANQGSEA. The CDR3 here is CSAKRGRETQYF. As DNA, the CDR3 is TGCAGCGCAAAGCGGGGGCGAGAGACCCAGTACTTC.

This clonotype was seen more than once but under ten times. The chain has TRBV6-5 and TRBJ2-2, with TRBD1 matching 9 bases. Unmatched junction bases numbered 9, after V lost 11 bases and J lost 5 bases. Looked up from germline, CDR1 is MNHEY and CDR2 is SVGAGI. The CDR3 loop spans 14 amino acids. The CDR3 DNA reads TGTGCCGCCCGACAGGGGGTCGGTACCGGGGAGCTGTTTTTT. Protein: CAARQGVGTGELFF.

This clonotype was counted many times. The CDR3 protein is CASSYADSSTEAFF. The CDR3 DNA is TGCGCCAGCAGCTATGCCGACTCGAGCACTGAAGCTTTCTTT. This rearrangement joins TRBV5-1 to TRBJ1-1; D gene ambiguous. Trimming took 3 bases from V and 4 from J, leaving 13 bases between them. Germline CDR1 and CDR2: SGHRS and YFSETQ. The CDR3 totals 14 residues.

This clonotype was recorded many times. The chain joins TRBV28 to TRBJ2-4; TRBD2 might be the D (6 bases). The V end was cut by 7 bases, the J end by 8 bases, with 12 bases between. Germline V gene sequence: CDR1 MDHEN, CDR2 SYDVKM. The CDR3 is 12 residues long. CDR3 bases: TGTGCCAGCAAGATGGGAGGAGACATTCAGTACTTC. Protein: CASKMGGDIQYF.

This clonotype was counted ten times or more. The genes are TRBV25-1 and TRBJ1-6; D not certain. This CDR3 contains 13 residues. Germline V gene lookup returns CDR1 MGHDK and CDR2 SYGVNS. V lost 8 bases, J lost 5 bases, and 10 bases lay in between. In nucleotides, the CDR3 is TGTGCCAGCGGCGGGCCTCATAATTCACCCCTCCACTTT. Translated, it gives CASGGPHNSPLHF.

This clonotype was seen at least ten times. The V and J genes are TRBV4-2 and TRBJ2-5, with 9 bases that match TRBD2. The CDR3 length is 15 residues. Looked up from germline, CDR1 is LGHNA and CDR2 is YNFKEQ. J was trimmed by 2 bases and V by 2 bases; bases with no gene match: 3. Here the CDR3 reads CASSQRLAAQETQYF. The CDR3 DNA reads TGTGCCAGCAGCCAAAGACTAGCGGCACAAGAGACCCAGTACTTC.

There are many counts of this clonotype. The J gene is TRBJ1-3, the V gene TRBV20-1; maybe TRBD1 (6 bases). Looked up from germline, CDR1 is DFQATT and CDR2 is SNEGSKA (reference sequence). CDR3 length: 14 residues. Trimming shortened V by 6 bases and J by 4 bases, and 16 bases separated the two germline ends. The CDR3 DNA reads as TGCAGTGCAGATATAGGGGGAAGCGGAAACACCATATATTTT. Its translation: CSADIGGSGNTIYF.

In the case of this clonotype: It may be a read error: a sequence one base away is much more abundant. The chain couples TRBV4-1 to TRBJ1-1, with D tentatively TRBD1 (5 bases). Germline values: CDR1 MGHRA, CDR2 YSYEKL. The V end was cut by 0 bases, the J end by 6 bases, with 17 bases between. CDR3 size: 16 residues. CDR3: CASSQDATGPKSEAFF. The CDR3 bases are TGCGCCAGCAGCCAAGATGCTACAGGTCCCAAGTCTGAAGCTTTCTTT.

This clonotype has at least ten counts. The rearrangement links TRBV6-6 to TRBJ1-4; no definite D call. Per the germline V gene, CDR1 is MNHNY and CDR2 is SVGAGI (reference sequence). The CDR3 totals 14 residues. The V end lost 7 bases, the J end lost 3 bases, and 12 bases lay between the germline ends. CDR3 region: CASTNRDPNEKLFF. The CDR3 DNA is TGTGCCAGCACCAACAGAGACCCTAATGAAAAACTGTTTTTT.

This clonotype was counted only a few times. The CDR3 DNA is TGTGCCAGCAGCGCCAGACAGGGGGGTGCGGGCACTGAAGCTTTCTTT. Protein product: CASSARQGGAGTEAFF. The gene calls are TRBV7-2 and TRBJ1-1; 9 bases agree with TRBD1. This CDR3 spans 16 amino acids. The V gene's germline CDR1 is SGHTA and CDR2 FQGNSA. V was clipped by 5 bases and J by 4 bases; unmatched bases: 11.

The CDR3 nucleotides read TGCGCCAGCAGCTTGGCGGGGCAGATTGGGATCACTGAAGCTTTCTTT. Encoded protein: CASSLAGQIGITEAFF. V is TRBV5-1 and J is TRBJ1-1; D is possibly TRBD1 (5 bases). Between the trimmed V and J ends, which lost 0 bases and 4 bases, there was a span of 16 bases. This CDR3 is built from 16 residues. Germline V CDR1 and CDR2: SGHRS, YFSETQ.

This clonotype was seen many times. The chain's CDR3 is CASSQGQGFEEAFF. In nucleotides, the CDR3 is TGCGCCAGCAGCCAGGGACAGGGGTTCGAGGAAGCTTTCTTT. The chain carries TRBV4-3 and TRBJ1-1, with 10 bases that match TRBD1. Trimming took 3 bases from V and 8 from J; bases not matched to a gene: 6. Germline CDR1 reads LGHNA; CDR2 reads YSLEER. There are 14 residues in the CDR3.